This T cell receptor (beta chain) was profiled in a study of vaccination and CD4 T cells after COVID-19. Study summary: The post-vaccine samples came a median 72 days after dose two (range 14 to 241). Cultures designated as controls were supplied with a CEFX pool, an HIV-1 Nef pool, or no peptide.

As to treatment: approximately 10-day PBMC culture with coronavirus spike peptide pools or control peptides (ViraFEST assay). Oncomine TCR Beta short-read sequencing was applied to DNA from cultured CD4+ T cells. TCRdb re-derived calls from the PCR reads in MiXCR, one entry per CDR3 protein. Among around 19,000 distinct CDR3 sequences listed, around half were seen once. This clonotype was counted once. Its target is unknown. This CDR3 has 16 amino acids. Germline V lookup: CDR1 LNHDA, CDR2 SQIVND (reference sequence). V shed 1 base, J shed 9 bases, and the junction held 10 bases outside the gene matches.

The chain couples TRBV19 to TRBJ2-5; 11 nucleotides match TRBD2. The sequence was collected from a human donor who had recovered from COVID-19. Sequencing used CD4+ T cells from blood, cultured in vitro. The CDR3: CASSIGAGTSGTAQYF. The DNA of the CDR3 is TGTGCCAGTAGTATAGGGGCCGGGACTAGCGGCACCGCCCAGTACTTC.